One and the same sample provided the 20 T cell receptor beta chains below, sequenced in a study of T cells in Graves' hyperthyroidism and ophthalmopathy. RNA transcripts provided the source from which TCR beta CDR3 regions were amplified. The HTBI set primed first-round TCR CDR3 RT-PCR. TCRdb processed the multiplex PCR reads anew with MiXCR; each CDR3 protein has one entry. Of 300,000 to 350,000 distinct CDR3 sequences listed, around 17% are singletons. Sequenced material: blood. These receptors originate from a young man with Graves' hyperthyroidism.

This clonotype was observed at least ten times. The V gene is TRBV27, the J gene TRBJ2-7; a weak D match, TRBD1 (6 bases). The CDR3 is made up of 16 amino acids. Germline CDR1 is MNHEY and CDR2 is SMNVEV (reference sequence). Trimming removed 5 bases at V and 4 bases at J, with 21 bases between. The CDR3 region is CASSLQGTVGGYEQYF. The DNA for the CDR3 is TGTGCCAGCAGTCTACAGGGTACAGTAGGGGGATACGAGCAGTACTTC.

This chain uses TRBV6-2 or TRBV6-3 with TRBJ2-6, with 8 bases fitting TRBD1. The CDR3 sequence is 18 residues long. J gave up 8 bases and V 6 bases, and 18 bases lay outside the gene matches. From germline, CDR1 is MNHEY and CDR2 SVGEGT. The CDR3 region has the DNA TGTGCCAGCAGCCCTCTTCTTAGGACAGGGAAAAGAACCAACGTCCTGACTTTC. As protein: CASSPLLRTGKRTNVLTF.

With regard to this clonotype: One base away lies a much larger clone, so this may be a sequencing read error. The chain combines TRBV5-5 with TRBJ2-5; 8 bases match TRBD1. This CDR3 has 14 residues. Germline CDR1 and CDR2: SGHKS and YYEKEE (reference sequence). With V trimmed by 4 bases and J by 6 bases, 8 bases remained unmatched. CDR3 protein: CASSDRQGQQTQYF. CDR3 in DNA: TGTGCCAGCAGCGACCGACAGGGGCAACAGACCCAGTACTTC. Supplemented by reference TRBV5-5 and TRBJ2-5, the full variable domain reads DAGVTQSPTHLIKTRGQQVTLRCSPISGHKSVSWYQQVLGQGPQFIFQYYEKEERGRGNFPDRFSARQFPNYSSELNVNALLLGDSALYLCASSDRQGQQTQYFGPGTRLLVL.

As for this clonotype: A much larger clonotype is one base distant, so this may be a read error. This sequence joins TRBV6-9 and TRBJ1-2; D uncertain. The CDR3 length is 12 residues. The germline gives CDR1 MNHGY, CDR2 SVAAGI. CDR3 sequence (DNA): TGTGACAGCAGTTACACTAACTATGGCTACACCTTC. It encodes CDSSYTNYGYTF.

This clonotype was counted between two and nine times. The gene calls are TRBV20-1 and TRBJ2-1, with D hard to call. Trimming took off 5 bases at V and 8 bases at J, with 16 bases between the two ends. The CDR3 loop spans 13 amino acids. The germline V gene has CDR1 DFQATT and CDR2 SNEGSKA (reference sequence). The CDR3, as DNA: TGCAGTGCTCGGATCCTGGGTAACGATGAGCAGTTCTTC. Translation gives CSARILGNDEQFF.

The V call is TRBV10-3, the J call TRBJ2-3, with TRBD2 matching 7 bases. In germline, CDR1 is ENHRY, CDR2 SYGVKD. Germline trimming cut 3 bases from V and 2 bases from J; bases unmatched to any gene: 5. The CDR3 extends over 15 amino acids. CDR3 bases: TGTGCCATCAGTGAATCAGCGGGACTCACAGATACGCAGTATTTT. It codes for CAISESAGLTDTQYF.

This clonotype was recorded at least ten times. V gene TRBV5-5 combines with J gene TRBJ2-1; the D gene could be TRBD1 or TRBD2 (5 bases each). V was clipped by 3 bases and J by 5 bases, with 15 bases between them. Germline CDR1 and CDR2: SGHKS and YYEKEE (reference sequence). The CDR3 is made up of 15 amino acids. In DNA, the CDR3 is TGTGCCAGCAGCTATGCCGGGACGTCAAACAATGAGCAGTTCTTC. It codes for CASSYAGTSNNEQFF.

The sample holds a few counts of this clonotype. V and J are TRBV18 and TRBJ1-1; perhaps TRBD1 as D (5 bases). Germline-derived CDR1 and CDR2 are KGHSH and LQKENI. CDR3 length: 16 amino acids. Trimming cost V 3 bases and J 11 bases, with 25 bases left between them. Here the CDR3 DNA reads TGTGCCAGCTCACCGGCCTCCCGGTCGACCCAGGGAGGGGCTTTCTTT. Its translation: CASSPASRSTQGGAFF.

This clonotype was seen ten or more times. The chain links TRBV12-3 or TRBV12-4 to TRBJ2-1; 8 bases are a match to TRBD1. The CDR3 is made up of 15 amino acids. With V trimmed by 5 bases and J by 4 bases, 7 bases remained unmatched. The CDR3 sequence: CASSAQGGEYNEQFF. CDR3 DNA sequence: TGTGCCAGCAGTGCACAGGGGGGAGAATACAATGAGCAGTTCTTC.

This clonotype was seen repeatedly, ten times or more. The chain is built from TRBV5-8 and TRBJ1-5; D ambiguous. Germline CDR1 SGHTS, CDR2 YDEGEE. This CDR3 contains 14 residues. Trimming pared 3 bases from V and 7 bases from J, leaving 14 bases between. Written as DNA, the CDR3 is TGTGCCAGCAGCTCTTGGCTCAGGAGACAGCCCCAGCATTTT. Protein sequence: CASSSWLRRQPQHF.

This clonotype was recorded at least ten times. The rearrangement uses TRBV6-1 and TRBJ1-5; no clear D gene. Germline CDR1 is MNHNS and CDR2 is SASEGT. V was pared by 1 base and J by 2 bases, with 9 bases between. This CDR3 contains 15 residues. The CDR3 sequence: CASSEDSGGNQPQHF. In DNA, the CDR3 is TGTGCCAGCAGTGAAGACAGCGGCGGCAATCAGCCCCAGCATTTT.

This clonotype was counted ten times or more. The rearrangement uses TRBV28 and TRBJ2-3; 12 positions match TRBD1. With 4 bases clipped from V and 5 bases from J, the junction kept 13 bases outside the gene matches. Germline CDR1 reads MDHEN; CDR2 reads SYDVKM. This CDR3 contains 18 residues. The CDR3 is CASSSRIRDRGRRDTQYF. The CDR3 region has the DNA TGTGCCAGCAGTTCCCGTATAAGGGACAGGGGGCGCCGAGATACGCAGTATTTT.

The chain recombines TRBV5-1 with TRBJ2-3; TRBD1 aligns across 7 bases. The germline V gene encodes CDR1 SGHRS and CDR2 YFSETQ. The CDR3 sequence is 16 residues long. After removal of 2 bases from V and 5 bases from J, the junction contained 11 bases not matched to a gene. The CDR3 DNA reads as TGCGCCAGCAGCTTACGAGGACAGGAGGCATTAGATACGCAGTATTTT. Translating it yields CASSLRGQEALDTQYF.

This clonotype was observed many times. This chain joins TRBV30 and TRBJ1-5; D not certain. V shed 2 bases and J shed 4 bases, with 9 bases lying between them. CDR1 and CDR2 from the germline V gene are GTSNPN and SVGIG (reference sequence). This CDR3 region has 13 residues. In nucleotides, the CDR3 is TGTGCCTGGAGTTCTCGGACTAATCAGCCCCAGCATTTT. Amino acids: CAWSSRTNQPQHF.

The table lists this clonotype with many counts. The chain joins TRBV11-3 to TRBJ2-3; 9 nucleotides line up with TRBD2. From germline, CDR1 is SGHNT and CDR2 YENEEA. The CDR3 sequence is 16 residues long. Germline trimming cut 6 bases from V and 2 bases from J; bases unmatched to any gene: 9. The CDR3 DNA sequence: TGTGCCAGCAGACCGACTAGCGGATTACCCACAGATACGCAGTATTTT. Translation: CASRPTSGLPTDTQYF.

This chain links TRBV7-3 with TRBJ2-6; D is undetermined. CDR3 length equals 16 residues. The V and J ends lost 5 bases and 2 bases respectively, with 13 bases between them. CDR1 SGHTA and CDR2 FQGTGA come from the germline V gene. The CDR3 protein is CASSRGPPPGANVLTF. The CDR3 DNA reads as TGTGCCAGCAGCCGAGGCCCTCCCCCTGGGGCCAACGTCCTGACTTTC.

This clonotype came up many times. The rearrangement uses TRBV5-6 and TRBJ2-3; 7 nucleotides agree with TRBD2. CDR1 is SGHDT, CDR2 YYEEEE, per germline. The CDR3 is made up of 16 amino acids. Losses at the gene ends were 1 base for V and 1 base for J; bases not matched to a gene: 6. CDR3 sequence (DNA): TGTGCCAGCAGCTTGATAATCCGGGAGGGCACAGATACGCAGTATTTT. Its protein product is CASSLIIREGTDTQYF.

This clonotype was recorded many times. The V gene is TRBV5-1, the J gene TRBJ1-1, with D possibly being TRBD1 (6 bases). Trimming took 1 base from V and 5 from J, leaving 6 bases between them. The germline CDR1 and CDR2 sequences are SGHRS and YFSETQ. The length of the CDR3 is 12 residues. Here the CDR3 DNA reads TGCGCCAGCAGCTTGCAGGGGACTGAAGCTTTCTTT. This encodes CASSLQGTEAFF.

This clonotype turned up a few times. This sequence joins TRBV9 and TRBJ1-4; D gene ambiguous. CDR1 SGDLS and CDR2 YYNGEE come from the germline V gene. The CDR3 extends over 15 amino acids. Trimming stripped 5 bases from V and 5 bases from J, with 16 bases between. The chain's CDR3 is CASSLLGSPNEKLFF. CDR3 in DNA: TGTGCCAGCAGTCTCTTGGGGAGTCCAAATGAAAAACTGTTTTTT.

This clonotype was counted a few times. CDR3 DNA: TGCAGTGCTAGTGGAAGTAGCCGTGGGACCGGGGAGCTGTTTTTT. Its protein product is CSASGSSRGTGELFF. This rearrangement joins TRBV20-1 to TRBJ2-2, with unresolved D. Trimming took off 3 bases at V and 5 bases at J, with 16 bases between the two ends. This CDR3 is built from 15 residues. CDR1 is DFQATT and CDR2 is SNEGSKA in the germline V gene (reference sequence).